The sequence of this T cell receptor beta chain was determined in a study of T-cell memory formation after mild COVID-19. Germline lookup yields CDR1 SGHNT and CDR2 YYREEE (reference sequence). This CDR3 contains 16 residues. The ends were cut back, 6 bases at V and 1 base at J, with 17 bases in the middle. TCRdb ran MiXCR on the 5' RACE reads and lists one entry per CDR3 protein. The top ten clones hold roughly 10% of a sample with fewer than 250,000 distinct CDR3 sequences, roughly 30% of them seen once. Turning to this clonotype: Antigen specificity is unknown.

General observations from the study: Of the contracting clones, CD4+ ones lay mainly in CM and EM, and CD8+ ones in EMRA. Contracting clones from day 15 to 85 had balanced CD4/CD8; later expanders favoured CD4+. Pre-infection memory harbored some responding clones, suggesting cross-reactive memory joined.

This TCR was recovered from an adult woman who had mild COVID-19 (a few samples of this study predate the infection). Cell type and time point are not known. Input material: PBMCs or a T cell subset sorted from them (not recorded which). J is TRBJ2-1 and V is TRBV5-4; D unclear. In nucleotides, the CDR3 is TGTGCCAGCACCTACGCTCTCAGTTGGTCCTACAATGAGCAGTTCTTC. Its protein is CASTYALSWSYNEQFF.